The clone carrying this T cell receptor (beta chain) was seen a handful of times. The antigen is undetermined. CDR1 and CDR2 (germline): MDHEN, SYDVKM. This CDR3 has 16 amino acids. Trimming took off 0 bases at V and 4 bases at J, with 13 bases between the two ends. The sample comes from a study of T cell repertoires in cytomegalovirus infection. Study-wide background: Public TCR beta signature analysis indicated the presence of both CMV infection and matching HLA type.

TCRdb independently ran MiXCR on the reads; one entry per CDR3 protein. The data hold 250,000 or so distinct CDR3 sequences, with more than 15% observed a single time. Whole-study findings and limits: Predominance within the ex vivo response was attributable to HLA-C-restricted CMV-specific TCR beta clonotypes. Cumulative frequency of public TCR beta families picked out carriers of CMV plus the relevant HLA.

The clonotype was recovered from a human donor in good health (CMV status not recorded). Some clones in this sample may be carry-over from other donors' samples. This chain uses TRBV28 with TRBJ2-1; D is unclear. The sequenced material came from CD8+ T cells from PBMCs. DNA for the CDR3: TGTGCCAGCAGTTTATGGAGAGCAGGAGAATACAATGAGCAGTTCTTC. This encodes CASSLWRAGEYNEQFF.